A selection of T cell receptor beta chains follows, all from one sample in a study of shared clonotypes between healthy human individuals. Clones were read by immunoSEQ multiplex PCR, and TCRdb kept only the in-frame ones, dropping some. The table shows 2 million to 2.5 million clones, with roughly 93% occurring only once. The specimen was naive CD4+ T cells from PBMCs. The receptor set was obtained from a man between 18 and 29 years old in good health. Some clones in this sample may be carry-over from other donors' samples. Both conserved end residues are part of each CDR3. Each record gives: CDR3 protein, CDR3 DNA, clone size, V gene, D gene, J gene. A D gene is named only where the DNA matches it firmly. The size entry is marked missing in some rows and otherwise reads once, few, many or a size class.

CASSSSPGISGNTIYF,TGCGCCAGCAGTTCATCTCCAGGGATCTCTGGAAACACCATATATTTT,.,TRBV5-1,.,TRBJ1-3
CALGRELGVRNEQFF,TGTGCCCTGGGACGGGAGCTGGGGGTGAGGAATGAGCAGTTCTTC,.,TRBV28,.,TRBJ2-1
CASSLLPGQGLTEQYF,TGTGCCAGCAGTCTCCTCCCGGGACAGGGTTTGACAGAGCAGTACTTC,.,TRBV27,TRBD1,TRBJ2-7
CASKAGGTDRRKLFF,TGTGCCAGCAAGGCCGGGGGTACGGATCGTCGAAAACTGTTTTTT,.,TRBV6-1,.,TRBJ1-4
CASSPLVADEQFF,TGTGCCAGCTCACCTCTGGTGGCCGATGAGCAGTTCTTC,.,TRBV18,.,TRBJ2-1
CASSLGGTGELFF,TGTGCCAGCAGCTTAGGCGGCACCGGGGAGCTGTTTTTT,few,TRBV7-6,.,TRBJ2-2
CASSTHGAVDTEAFF,TGTGCCAGCAGTACCCATGGGGCTGTAGACACTGAAGCTTTCTTT,once,TRBV28,.,TRBJ1-1
CASSAFGTRGNTIYF,TGTGCCAGCAGTGCCTTCGGGACAAGAGGAAACACCATATATTTT,.,TRBV2,.,TRBJ1-3
CASSESGPRQGYEQYF,TGTGCCAGCAGTGAGAGTGGGCCGAGACAGGGCTACGAGCAGTACTTC,.,TRBV6-1,TRBD1,TRBJ2-7
CASSGEWTGETQYF,TGTGCCAGCAGTGGAGAATGGACAGGGGAGACCCAGTACTTC,.,TRBV6-1,TRBD1,TRBJ2-5
CASSQEGDRGYETQYF,TGTGCCAGCAGCCAAGAGGGAGACAGGGGTTACGAGACCCAGTACTTC,.,TRBV4-2,TRBD1,TRBJ2-5